A selection of T cell receptor beta chains follows, all from one sample in a study of cytomegalovirus exposure and HLA in healthy donors. Data came from immunoSEQ multiplex PCR; TCRdb stores just in-frame clones and leaves some out. The sample shows 150,000 to 200,000 clones, more than 65% of them seen only once. Source material: PBMCs. These receptor sequences come from a man aged 35 to 55 in good health and CMV-seropositive. Both conserved end residues are part of each CDR3. A D gene is named only where the DNA matches it firmly. Expanded clones are given a class, and other clones once, few, many or no size at all.

NA,TRBJ2-7,NA,TRBV21-1,14,CASSKGQGAGEQYF,TGTGCCAGCAGCAAGGGACAGGGGGCTGGCGAGCAGTACTTC
NA,TRBJ2-5,NA,TRBV10-2,15,CASSEAGGPQETQYF,TGCGCCAGCAGTGAGGCCGGGGGGCCCCAAGAGACCCAGTACTTC
NA,TRBJ2-5,NA,TRBV6-5,13,CASSYPGVQTQYF,TGTGCCAGCAGTTACCCAGGGGTACAGACCCAGTACTTC
NA,TRBJ2-7,NA,TRBV25-1,12,CASSDSVDEQYF,TGTGCCAGCAGTGATAGCGTCGACGAGCAGTACTTC
NA,TRBJ2-7,TRBD1,TRBV6-5,13,CASAKGTGTEQYF,TGTGCCAGCGCTAAGGGGACAGGGACCGAGCAGTACTTC
NA,TRBJ2-3,NA,TRBV7-9,11,CASSTGDTQYF,TGTGCCAGCAGCACAGGGGATACGCAGTATTTT
NA,TRBJ1-6,NA,TRBV10-3,14,CAISDPQGSSPLHF,TGTGCCATCAGTGACCCCCAGGGAAGCTCACCCCTCCACTTT
NA,TRBJ2-1,NA,TRBV19,15,CASTDRSALHNEQFF,TGTGCCAGTACCGATCGGAGCGCCCTTCACAATGAGCAGTTCTTC
NA,TRBJ2-3,TRBD2,TRBV4-1,14,CASSQPTSADTQYF,TGCGCCAGCAGCCAACCGACTAGCGCAGATACGCAGTATTTT
NA,TRBJ1-4,NA,TRBV28,14,CASTRGGSNEKLFF,TGTGCCAGCACTAGGGGGGGGTCTAATGAAAAACTGTTTTTT
NA,TRBJ2-5,TRBD1,TRBV7-3,14,CASSPDRGRETQYF,TGTGCCAGCAGCCCGGACAGGGGGCGGGAGACCCAGTACTTC
NA,TRBJ1-5,NA,TRBV28,15,CASSSGQGSSQPQHF,TGTGCCAGCAGTTCCGGGCAGGGTTCATCGCAGCCCCAGCATTTT
few,TRBJ2-1,NA,TRBV11-3,13,CASSLEGLGEQFF,TGTGCCAGCTCGTTGGAGGGGCTAGGTGAGCAGTTCTTC
NA,TRBJ1-3,NA,TRBV27,15,CASSLFRGTGNTIYF,TGTGCCAGCAGTTTATTTCGGGGAACTGGAAACACCATATATTTT